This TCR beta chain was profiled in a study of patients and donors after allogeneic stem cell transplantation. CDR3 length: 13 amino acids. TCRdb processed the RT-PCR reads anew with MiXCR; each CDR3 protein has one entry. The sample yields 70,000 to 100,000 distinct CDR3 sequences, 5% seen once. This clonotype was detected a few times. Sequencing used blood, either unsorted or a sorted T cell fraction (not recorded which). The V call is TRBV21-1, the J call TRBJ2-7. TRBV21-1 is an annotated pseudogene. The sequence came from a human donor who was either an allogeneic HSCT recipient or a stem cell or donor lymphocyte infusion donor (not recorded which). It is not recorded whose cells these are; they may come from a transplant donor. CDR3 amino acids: CASSKARSYEQYF. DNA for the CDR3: TGTGCCAGCAGCAAAGCGCGGAGCTACGAGCAGTACTTC.